This TCR beta chain stems from a study of blood T cell repertoires in COVID-19 (TCRdb year 2020). Turning to the overall study: The collaborator samples originated in the United States, Italy and Spain and spanned the acute and convalescent phases of COVID-19. The material from the prospective study consisted of cDNA or gDNA derived from T cells, B-cell-depleted T cells, or PBMCs. Deeply sampled blood TCRbeta repertoires from subjects exposed to, actively infected with, or recovered from COVID-19 were included in the dataset. The repertoires were released in a freely available public database meant as a resource for research on the immune response to SARS-CoV-2. The samples were drawn from the first 160 participants of the ongoing ImmuneRACE study and from 1,254 subjects provided by 6 global collaborators. Nearly every sample came with metadata listing a de-identified subject ID, COVID-19 status, age in years and sex. Where HLA class I and class II types were available, the types were taken from metadata supplied by the sample provider, not from assay-based typing. Study-level results and caveats: Clinical and demographic metadata were provided uncurated, with the amount varying by source and participant.

Collaborating institutions collected whole blood in K2EDTA tubes following their own protocols. For TCRbeta analysis, collaborator samples were shipped as frozen whole blood, as isolated PBMCs, or as DNA extracted from either sample type. The immunoSEQ Assay, a bias-controlled multiplex PCR, was used to amplify TCRbeta CDR3 regions from genomic DNA. For the original study's pipeline: The number of nucleated cells in each sample was estimated by amplification of reference gene primers within the assay. To quantify the absolute abundance of each unique TCRbeta CDR3 rearrangement, sequence reads were collapsed and filtered. Productive Simpson clonality was computed per sample as the square root of Simpson's diversity index over productive rearrangements. The table comes from immuneACCESS by way of TCRdb, which keeps in-frame sequences with V and J called. Part of the clones is missing from these tables; in studies checked, under half for an unresolved V gene and the rest for unknown reasons. Clonal size and the V and J genes are those of that table, whereas D and trimming came from the DNA. In all, the sample holds over 95,000 clones, and around 81% of those were seen once. The ten most abundant clones make up 8.5% to 12% of the sample.

With regard to this clone: Its recognized antigen is unknown. No base quality values were provided; no much bigger clone lies one nucleotide off. Distinct nucleotide sequences in the sample also encode this CDR3.

CDR3 length: 14 amino acids, cysteine to phenylalanine. Just the 42-base CDR3 DNA is kept, in frame starting at base 1. Looking up the germline V gene (reference sequence) yields CDR1 DFQATT and CDR2 SNEGSKA. The trim is 3 bases for V and 3 bases for J, with a gap of 15 bases between the germline ends. The chain couples TRBV20-1 to TRBJ2-7, and the D gene may be TRBD2, 5 bases matching. The TCR comes from a human donor in a cohort sampled during active COVID-19. The specimen sequenced was peripheral blood. The bases are TGCAGTGCTAGTCGGCTAGCAGGAATCTACGAGCAGTACTTC. It codes for CSASRLAGIYEQYF.